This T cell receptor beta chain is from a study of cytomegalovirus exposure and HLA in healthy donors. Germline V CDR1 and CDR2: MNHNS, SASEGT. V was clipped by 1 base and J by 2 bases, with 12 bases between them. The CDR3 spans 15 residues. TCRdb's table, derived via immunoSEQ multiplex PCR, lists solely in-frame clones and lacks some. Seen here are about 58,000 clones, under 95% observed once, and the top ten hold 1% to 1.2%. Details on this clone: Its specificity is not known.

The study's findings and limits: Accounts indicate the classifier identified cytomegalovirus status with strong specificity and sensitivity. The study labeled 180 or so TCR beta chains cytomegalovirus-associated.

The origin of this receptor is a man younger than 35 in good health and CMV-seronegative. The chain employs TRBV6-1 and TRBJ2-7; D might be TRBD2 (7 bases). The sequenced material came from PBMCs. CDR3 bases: TGTGCCAGCAGTGAAGGGGGGGGCCAAACCTACGAGCAGTACTTC. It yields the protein CASSEGGGQTYEQYF.